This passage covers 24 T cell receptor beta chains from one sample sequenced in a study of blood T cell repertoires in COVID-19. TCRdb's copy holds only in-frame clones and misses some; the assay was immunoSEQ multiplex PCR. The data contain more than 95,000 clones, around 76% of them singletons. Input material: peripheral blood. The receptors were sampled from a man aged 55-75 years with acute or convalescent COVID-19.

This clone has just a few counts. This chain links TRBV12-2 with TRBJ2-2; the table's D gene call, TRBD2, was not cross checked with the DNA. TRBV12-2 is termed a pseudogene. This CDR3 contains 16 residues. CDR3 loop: CASRLAGTSGGGELFF. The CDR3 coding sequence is TGTGCAAGTCGCTTGGCCGGGACTAGCGGGGGAGGGGAGCTGTTTTTT.

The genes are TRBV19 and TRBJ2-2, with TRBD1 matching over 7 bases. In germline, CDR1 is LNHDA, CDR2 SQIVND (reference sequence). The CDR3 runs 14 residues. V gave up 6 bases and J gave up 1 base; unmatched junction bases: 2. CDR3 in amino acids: CASSRDRNTGELFF. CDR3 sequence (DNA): TGTGCCAGTAGCCGGGACAGGAACACCGGGGAGCTGTTTTTT.

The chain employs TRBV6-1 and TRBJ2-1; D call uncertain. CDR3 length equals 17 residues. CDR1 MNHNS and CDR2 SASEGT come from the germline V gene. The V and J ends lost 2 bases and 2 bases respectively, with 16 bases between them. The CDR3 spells CASSERGIANAYNEQFF. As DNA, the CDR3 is TGTGCCAGCAGTGAAAGAGGAATAGCTAACGCCTACAATGAGCAGTTCTTC.

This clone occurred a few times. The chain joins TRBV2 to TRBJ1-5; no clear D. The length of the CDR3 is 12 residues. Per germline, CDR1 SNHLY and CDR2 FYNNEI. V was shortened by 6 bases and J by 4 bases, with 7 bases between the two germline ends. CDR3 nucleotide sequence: TGTGCCAGCAGGAACGCGAATCAGCCCCAGCATTTT. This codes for CASRNANQPQHF.

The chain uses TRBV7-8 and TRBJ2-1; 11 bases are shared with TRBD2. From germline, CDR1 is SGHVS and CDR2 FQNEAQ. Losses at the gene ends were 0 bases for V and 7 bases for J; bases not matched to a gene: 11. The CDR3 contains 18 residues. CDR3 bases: TGTGCCAGCAGCTTAGCTCCCGGGTTGGCTAGCGGGGGGAATGAGCAGTTCTTC. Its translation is CASSLAPGLASGGNEQFF. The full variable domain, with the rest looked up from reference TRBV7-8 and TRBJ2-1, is GAGVSQSPRYKVAKRGQDVALRCDPISGHVSLFWYQQALGQGPEFLTYFQNEAQLDKSGLPSDRFFAERPEGSVSTLKIQRTQQEDSAVYLCASSLAPGLASGGNEQFFGPGTRLTVL.

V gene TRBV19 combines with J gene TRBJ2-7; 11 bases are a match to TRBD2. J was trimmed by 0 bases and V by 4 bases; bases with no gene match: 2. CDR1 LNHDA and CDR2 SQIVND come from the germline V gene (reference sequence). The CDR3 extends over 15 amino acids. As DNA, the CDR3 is TGTGCCAGTAGTACGACTAGCGGGGCCTCCTACGAGCAGTACTTC. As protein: CASSTTSGASYEQYF.

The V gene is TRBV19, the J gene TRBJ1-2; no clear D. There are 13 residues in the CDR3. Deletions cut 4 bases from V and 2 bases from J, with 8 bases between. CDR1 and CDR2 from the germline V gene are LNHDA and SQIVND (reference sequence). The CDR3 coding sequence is TGTGCCAGTAGTAACCAGAAGAACTATGGCTACACCTTC. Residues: CASSNQKNYGYTF.

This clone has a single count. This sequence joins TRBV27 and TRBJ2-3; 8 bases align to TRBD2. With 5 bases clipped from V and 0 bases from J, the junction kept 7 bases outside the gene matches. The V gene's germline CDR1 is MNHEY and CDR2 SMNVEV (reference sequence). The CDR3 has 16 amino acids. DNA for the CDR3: TGTGCCAGCAGTGGCCCTAGCGGGTCTAGCACAGATACGCAGTATTTT. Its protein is CASSGPSGSSTDTQYF.

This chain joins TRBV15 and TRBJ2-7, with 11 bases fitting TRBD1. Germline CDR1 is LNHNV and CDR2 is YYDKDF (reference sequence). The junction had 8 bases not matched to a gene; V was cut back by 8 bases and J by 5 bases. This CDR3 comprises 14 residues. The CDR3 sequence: CATGKRTGGDEQYF. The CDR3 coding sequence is TGTGCCACCGGCAAGAGGACAGGGGGCGACGAGCAGTACTTC.

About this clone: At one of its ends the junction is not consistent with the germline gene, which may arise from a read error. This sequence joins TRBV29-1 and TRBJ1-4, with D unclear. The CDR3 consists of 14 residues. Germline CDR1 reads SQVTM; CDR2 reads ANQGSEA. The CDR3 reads CSVSVILGNGKLFF. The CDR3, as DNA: TGCAGCGTCAGCGTTATTTTGGGTAATGGAAAACTGTTTTTT.

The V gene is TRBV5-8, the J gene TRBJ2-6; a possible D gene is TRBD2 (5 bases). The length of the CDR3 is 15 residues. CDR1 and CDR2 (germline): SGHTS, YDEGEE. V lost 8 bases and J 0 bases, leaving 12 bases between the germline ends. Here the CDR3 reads CASHPGFSGANVLTF. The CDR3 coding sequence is TGTGCCAGTCATCCGGGGTTCTCTGGGGCCAACGTCCTGACTTTC.

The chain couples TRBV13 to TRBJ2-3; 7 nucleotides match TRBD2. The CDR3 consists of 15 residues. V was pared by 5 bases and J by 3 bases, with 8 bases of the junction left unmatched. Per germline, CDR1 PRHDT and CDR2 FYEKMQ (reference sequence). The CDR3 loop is CASSPRRGGTDTQYF. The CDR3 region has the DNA TGTGCCAGCAGCCCCCGGCGGGGAGGGACAGATACGCAGTATTTT. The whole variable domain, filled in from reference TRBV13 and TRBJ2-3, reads AAGVIQSPRHLIKEKRETATLKCYPIPRHDTVYWYQQGPGQDPQFLISFYEKMQSDKGSIPDRFSAQQFSDYHSELNMSSLELGDSALYFCASSPRRGGTDTQYFGPGTRLTVL.

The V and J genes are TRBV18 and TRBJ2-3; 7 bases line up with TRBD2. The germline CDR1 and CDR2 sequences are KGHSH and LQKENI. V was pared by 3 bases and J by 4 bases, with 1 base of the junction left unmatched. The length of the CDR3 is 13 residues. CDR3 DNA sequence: TGTGCCAGCTCACCCACTAGCGCAGATACGCAGTATTTT. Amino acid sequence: CASSPTSADTQYF.

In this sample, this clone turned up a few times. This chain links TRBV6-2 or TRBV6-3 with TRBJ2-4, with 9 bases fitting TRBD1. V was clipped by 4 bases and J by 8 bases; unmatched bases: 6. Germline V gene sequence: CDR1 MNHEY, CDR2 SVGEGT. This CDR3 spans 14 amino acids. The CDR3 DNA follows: TGTGCCAGCAGTTCCGGGACAGGGTTCTACATTCAGTACTTC. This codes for CASSSGTGFYIQYF.

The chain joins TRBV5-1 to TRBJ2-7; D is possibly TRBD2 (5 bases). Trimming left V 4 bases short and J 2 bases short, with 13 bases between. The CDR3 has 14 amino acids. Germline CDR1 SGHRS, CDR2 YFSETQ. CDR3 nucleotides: TGCGCCAGCAGCCCAACTAGATTGACCTACGAGCAGTACTTC. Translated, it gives CASSPTRLTYEQYF.

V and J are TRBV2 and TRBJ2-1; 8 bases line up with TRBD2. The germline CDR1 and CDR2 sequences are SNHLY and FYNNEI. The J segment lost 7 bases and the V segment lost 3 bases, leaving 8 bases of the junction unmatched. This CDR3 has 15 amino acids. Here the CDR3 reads CASSELGLGANEQFF. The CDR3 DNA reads TGTGCCAGCAGTGAGTTGGGACTAGGGGCGAATGAGCAGTTCTTC.

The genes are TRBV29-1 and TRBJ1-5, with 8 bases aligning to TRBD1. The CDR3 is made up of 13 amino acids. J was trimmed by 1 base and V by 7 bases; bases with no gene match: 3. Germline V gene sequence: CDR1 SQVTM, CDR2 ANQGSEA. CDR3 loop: CSARTGSNQPQHF. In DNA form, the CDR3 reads TGCAGCGCGAGGACAGGGAGCAATCAGCCCCAGCATTTT.

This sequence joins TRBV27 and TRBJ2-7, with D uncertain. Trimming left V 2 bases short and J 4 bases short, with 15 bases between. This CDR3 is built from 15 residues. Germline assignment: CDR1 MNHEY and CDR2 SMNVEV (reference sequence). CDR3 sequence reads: CASSLGPSPFYEQYF. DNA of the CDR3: TGTGCCAGCAGTTTAGGGCCGTCTCCTTTTTACGAGCAGTACTTC.

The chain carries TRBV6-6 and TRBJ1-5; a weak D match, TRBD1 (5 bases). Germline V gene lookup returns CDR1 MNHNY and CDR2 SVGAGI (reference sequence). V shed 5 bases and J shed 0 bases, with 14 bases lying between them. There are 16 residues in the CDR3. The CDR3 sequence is CASSLTGTYSNQPQHF. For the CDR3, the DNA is TGTGCCAGCAGTCTTACCGGGACTTATAGCAATCAGCCCCAGCATTTT.

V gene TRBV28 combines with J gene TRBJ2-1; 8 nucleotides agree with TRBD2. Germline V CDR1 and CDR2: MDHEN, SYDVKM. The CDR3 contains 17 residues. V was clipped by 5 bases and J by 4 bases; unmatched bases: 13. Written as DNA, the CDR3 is TGTGCCAGCAGTGGGGGGGGCGGGAGGTCGAGGTACAATGAGCAGTTCTTC. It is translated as CASSGGGGRSRYNEQFF. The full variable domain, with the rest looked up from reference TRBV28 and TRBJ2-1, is DVKVTQSSRYLVKRTGEKVFLECVQDMDHENMFWYRQDPGLGLRLIYFSYDVKMKEKGDIPEGYSVSREKKERFSLILESASTNQTSMYLCASSGGGGRSRYNEQFFGPGTRLTVL.

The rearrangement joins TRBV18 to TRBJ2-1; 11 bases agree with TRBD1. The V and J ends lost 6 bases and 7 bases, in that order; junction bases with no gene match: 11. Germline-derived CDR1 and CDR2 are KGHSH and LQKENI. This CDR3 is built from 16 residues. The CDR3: CASSPAGTGGPNEQFF. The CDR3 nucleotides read TGTGCCAGCTCCCCTGCGGGGACAGGGGGTCCGAATGAGCAGTTCTTC.

This CDR3 is CASSPPQVTGYGYTF. The CDR3 coding sequence is TGTGCCAGCAGTCCCCCACAGGTTACTGGCTATGGCTACACCTTC. The chain combines TRBV6-5 with TRBJ1-2; TRBD1 is a possible D gene (5 bases). V was cut by 5 bases and J by 4 bases, with 17 bases left in between. The length of the CDR3 is 15 residues. Germline V gene sequence: CDR1 MNHEY, CDR2 SVGAGI.

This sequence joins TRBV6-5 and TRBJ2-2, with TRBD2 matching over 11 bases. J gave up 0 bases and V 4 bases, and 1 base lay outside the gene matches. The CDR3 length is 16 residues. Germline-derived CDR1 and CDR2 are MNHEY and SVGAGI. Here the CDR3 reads CASSFSGRANTGELFF. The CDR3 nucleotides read TGTGCCAGCAGTTTTAGCGGGAGGGCGAACACCGGGGAGCTGTTTTTT.

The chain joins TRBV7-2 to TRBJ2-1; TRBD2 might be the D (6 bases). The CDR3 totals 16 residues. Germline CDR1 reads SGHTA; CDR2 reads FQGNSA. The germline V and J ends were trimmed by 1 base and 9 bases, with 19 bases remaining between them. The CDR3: CASSLDLGGRWGEQFF. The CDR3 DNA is TGTGCCAGCAGCTTAGATCTGGGTGGGAGGTGGGGTGAGCAGTTCTTC.